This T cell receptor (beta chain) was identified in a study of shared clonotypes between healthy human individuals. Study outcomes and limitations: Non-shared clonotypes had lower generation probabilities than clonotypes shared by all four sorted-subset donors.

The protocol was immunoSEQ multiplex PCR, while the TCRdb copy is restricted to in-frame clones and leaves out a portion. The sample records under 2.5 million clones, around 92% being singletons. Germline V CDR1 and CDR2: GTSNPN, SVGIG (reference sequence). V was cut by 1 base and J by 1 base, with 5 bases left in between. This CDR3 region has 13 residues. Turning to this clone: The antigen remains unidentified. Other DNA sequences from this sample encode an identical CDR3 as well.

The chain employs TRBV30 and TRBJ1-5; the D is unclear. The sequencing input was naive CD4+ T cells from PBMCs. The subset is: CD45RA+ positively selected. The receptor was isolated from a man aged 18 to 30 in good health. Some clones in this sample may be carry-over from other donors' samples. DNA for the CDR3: TGTGCCTGGAGTGGGCAGAGCAATCAGCCCCAGCATTTT. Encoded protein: CAWSGQSNQPQHF.